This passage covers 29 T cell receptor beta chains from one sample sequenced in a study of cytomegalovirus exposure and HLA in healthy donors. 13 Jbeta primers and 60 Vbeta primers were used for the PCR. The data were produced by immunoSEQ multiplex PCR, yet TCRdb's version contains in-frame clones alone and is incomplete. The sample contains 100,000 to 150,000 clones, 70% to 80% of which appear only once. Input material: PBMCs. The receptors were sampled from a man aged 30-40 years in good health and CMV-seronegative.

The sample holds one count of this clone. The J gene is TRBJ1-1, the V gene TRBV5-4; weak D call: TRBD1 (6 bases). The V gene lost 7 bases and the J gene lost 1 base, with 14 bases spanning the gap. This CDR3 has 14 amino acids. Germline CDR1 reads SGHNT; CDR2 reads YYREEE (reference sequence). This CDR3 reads CASLIQGPNTEAFF. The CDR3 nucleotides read TGTGCCAGCCTCATACAGGGCCCGAACACTGAAGCTTTCTTT.

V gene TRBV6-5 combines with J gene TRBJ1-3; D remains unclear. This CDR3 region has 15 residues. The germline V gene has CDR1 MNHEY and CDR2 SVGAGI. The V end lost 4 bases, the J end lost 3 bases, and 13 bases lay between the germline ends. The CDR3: CASSFSESLGNTIYF. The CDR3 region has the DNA TGTGCCAGCAGTTTCTCTGAAAGCCTTGGAAACACCATATATTTT.

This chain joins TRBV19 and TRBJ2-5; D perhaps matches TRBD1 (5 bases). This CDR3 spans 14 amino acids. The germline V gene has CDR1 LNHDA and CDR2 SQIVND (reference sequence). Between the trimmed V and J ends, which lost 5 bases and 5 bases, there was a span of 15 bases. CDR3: CASSGSFSGETQYF. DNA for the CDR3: TGTGCCAGTAGTGGCTCCTTCTCAGGGGAGACCCAGTACTTC.

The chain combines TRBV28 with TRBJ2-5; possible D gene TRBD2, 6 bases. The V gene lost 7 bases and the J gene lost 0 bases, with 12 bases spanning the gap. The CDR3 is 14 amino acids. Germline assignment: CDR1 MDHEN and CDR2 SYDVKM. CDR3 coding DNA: TGTGCCAGCACTGGTAGCGGTCACCAAGAGACCCAGTACTTC. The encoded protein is CASTGSGHQETQYF.

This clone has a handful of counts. The DNA of the CDR3 is TGTGCCACCAGCAGAGGAGAGACAGGGGGAACGGACACTGAAGCTTTCTTT. As protein: CATSRGETGGTDTEAFF. This rearrangement joins TRBV15 to TRBJ1-1; TRBD1 aligns across 9 bases. Germline CDR1 and CDR2: LNHNV and YYDKDF (reference sequence). The ends lost 1 base at V and 3 bases at J; junction bases unmatched: 9. The CDR3 consists of 17 residues.

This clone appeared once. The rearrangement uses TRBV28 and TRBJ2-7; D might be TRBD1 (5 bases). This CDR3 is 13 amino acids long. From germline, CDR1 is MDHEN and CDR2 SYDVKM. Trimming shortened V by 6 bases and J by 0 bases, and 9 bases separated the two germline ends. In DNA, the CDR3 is TGTGCCAGCAGACAGGACCTCTCCTACGAGCAGTACTTC. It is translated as CASRQDLSYEQYF.

DNA of the CDR3: TGTGCCAGCAGTGTGGGGGCCTATGGCTACACCTTC. Translating gives CASSVGAYGYTF. The V and J genes are TRBV25-1 and TRBJ1-2; possible D gene TRBD1, 6 bases. The CDR3 totals 12 residues. Germline CDR1 reads MGHDK; CDR2 reads SYGVNS. Trimming stripped 4 bases from V and 4 bases from J, with 7 bases between.

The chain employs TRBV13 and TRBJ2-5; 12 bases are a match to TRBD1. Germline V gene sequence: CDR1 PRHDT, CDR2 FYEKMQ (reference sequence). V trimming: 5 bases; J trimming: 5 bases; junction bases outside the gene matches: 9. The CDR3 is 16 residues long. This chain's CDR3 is CASSPGTGGSGETQYF. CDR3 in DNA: TGTGCCAGCAGCCCCGGGACAGGGGGCTCGGGGGAGACCCAGTACTTC.

CDR3 bases: TGTGCCAGCAGCTTAGAAAAGGGGACAGATACGCAGTATTTT. It encodes CASSLEKGTDTQYF. This sequence joins TRBV7-2 and TRBJ2-3, with a possible D match to TRBD1 (5 bases). CDR1 SGHTA and CDR2 FQGNSA come from the germline V gene. CDR3 length: 14 amino acids. V was pared by 1 base and J by 3 bases, with 8 bases between.

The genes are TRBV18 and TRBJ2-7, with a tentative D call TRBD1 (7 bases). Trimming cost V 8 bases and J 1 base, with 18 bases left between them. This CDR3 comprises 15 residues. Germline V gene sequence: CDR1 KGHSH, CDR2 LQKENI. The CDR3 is CASATTRGTSYEQYF. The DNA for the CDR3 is TGTGCCAGCGCAACCACCAGGGGGACTTCCTACGAGCAGTACTTC.

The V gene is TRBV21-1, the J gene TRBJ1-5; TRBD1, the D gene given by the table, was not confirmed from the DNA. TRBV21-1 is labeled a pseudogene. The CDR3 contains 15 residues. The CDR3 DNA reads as TGTGCCAGCAGCAGCCGGGACAGACCCAATCAGCCCCAGCATTTT. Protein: CASSSRDRPNQPQHF.

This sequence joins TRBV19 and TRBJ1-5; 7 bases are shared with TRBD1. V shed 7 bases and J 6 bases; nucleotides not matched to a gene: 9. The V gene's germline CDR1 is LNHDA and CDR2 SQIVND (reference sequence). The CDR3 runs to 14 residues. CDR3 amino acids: CASTIRQGSQPQHF. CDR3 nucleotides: TGTGCCAGTACCATTAGACAGGGAAGTCAGCCCCAGCATTTT.

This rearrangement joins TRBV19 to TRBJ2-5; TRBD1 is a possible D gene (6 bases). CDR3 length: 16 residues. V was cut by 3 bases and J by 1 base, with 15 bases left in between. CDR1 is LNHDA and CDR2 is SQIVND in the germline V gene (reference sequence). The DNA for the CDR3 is TGTGCCAGTAGTATTAGAGGGGGTATGCCCCAAGAGACCCAGTACTTC. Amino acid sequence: CASSIRGGMPQETQYF.

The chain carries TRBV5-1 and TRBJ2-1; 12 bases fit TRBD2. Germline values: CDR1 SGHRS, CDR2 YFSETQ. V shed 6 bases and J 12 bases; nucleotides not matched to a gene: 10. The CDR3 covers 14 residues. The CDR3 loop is CASIRTSGIGSQFF. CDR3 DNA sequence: TGCGCCAGCATAAGGACTAGCGGGATCGGGTCGCAGTTCTTC.

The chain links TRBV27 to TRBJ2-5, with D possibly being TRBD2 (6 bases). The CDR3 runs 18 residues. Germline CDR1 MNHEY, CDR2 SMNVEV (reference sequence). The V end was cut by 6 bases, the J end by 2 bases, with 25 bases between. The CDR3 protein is CASSSPGWRGPKQETQYF. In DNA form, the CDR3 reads TGTGCCAGCAGCTCCCCCGGGTGGCGGGGCCCTAAACAAGAGACCCAGTACTTC.

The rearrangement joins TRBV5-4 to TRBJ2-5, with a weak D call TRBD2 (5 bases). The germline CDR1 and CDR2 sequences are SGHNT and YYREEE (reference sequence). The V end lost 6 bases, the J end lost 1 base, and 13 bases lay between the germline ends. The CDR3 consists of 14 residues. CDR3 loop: CASTLNAGQETQYF. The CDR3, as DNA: TGTGCCAGCACCTTAAATGCGGGCCAAGAGACCCAGTACTTC.

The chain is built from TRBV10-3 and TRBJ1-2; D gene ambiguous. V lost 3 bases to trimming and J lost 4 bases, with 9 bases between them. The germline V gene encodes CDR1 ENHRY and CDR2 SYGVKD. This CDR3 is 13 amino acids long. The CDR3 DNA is TGTGCCATCAGTGATACGGTGAGCTATGGCTACACCTTC. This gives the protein CAISDTVSYGYTF.

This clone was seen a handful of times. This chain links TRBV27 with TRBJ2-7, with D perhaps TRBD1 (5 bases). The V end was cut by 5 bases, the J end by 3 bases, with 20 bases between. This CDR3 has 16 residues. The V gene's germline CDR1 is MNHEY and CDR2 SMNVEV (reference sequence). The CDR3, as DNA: TGTGCCAGCAGTCCCCAGGGCACAGGTGAAAACTACGAGCAGTACTTC. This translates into CASSPQGTGENYEQYF.

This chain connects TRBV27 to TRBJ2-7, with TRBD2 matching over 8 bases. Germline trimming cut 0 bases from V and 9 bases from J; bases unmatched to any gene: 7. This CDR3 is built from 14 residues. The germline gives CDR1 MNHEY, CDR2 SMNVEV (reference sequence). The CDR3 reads CASSLSGTRSRQYF. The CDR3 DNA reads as TGTGCCAGCAGTTTATCGGGGACTAGGAGCAGGCAGTACTTC.

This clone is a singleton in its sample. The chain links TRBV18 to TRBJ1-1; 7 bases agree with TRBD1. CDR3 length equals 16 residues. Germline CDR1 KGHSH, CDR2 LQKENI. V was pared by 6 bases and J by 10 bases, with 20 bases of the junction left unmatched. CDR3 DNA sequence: TGTGCCAGCTCCCCTACACAGGGGAACTTAAGAAGCGGAGCTTTCTTT. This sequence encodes CASSPTQGNLRSGAFF.

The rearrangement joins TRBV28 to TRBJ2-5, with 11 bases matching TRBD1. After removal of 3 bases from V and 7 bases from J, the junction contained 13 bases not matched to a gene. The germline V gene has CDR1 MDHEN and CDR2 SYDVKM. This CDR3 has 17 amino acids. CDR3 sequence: CASSFRPGQGVPGTQYF. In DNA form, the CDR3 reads TGTGCCAGCAGTTTCCGACCGGGACAGGGGGTACCTGGGACCCAGTACTTC.

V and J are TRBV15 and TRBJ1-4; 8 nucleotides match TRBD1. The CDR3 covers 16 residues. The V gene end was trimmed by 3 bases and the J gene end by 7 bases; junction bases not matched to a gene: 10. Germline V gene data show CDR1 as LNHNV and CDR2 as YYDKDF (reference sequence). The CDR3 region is CATSSSRGPGIEKLFF. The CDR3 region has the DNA TGTGCCACCAGCAGTTCCAGGGGGCCGGGTATTGAAAAACTGTTTTTT.

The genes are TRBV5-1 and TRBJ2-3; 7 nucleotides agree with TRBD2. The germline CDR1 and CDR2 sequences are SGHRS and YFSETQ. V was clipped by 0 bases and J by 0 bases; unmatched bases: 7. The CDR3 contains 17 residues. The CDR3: CASSLAGAGASTDTQYF. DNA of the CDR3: TGCGCCAGCAGCTTGGCCGGCGCGGGAGCTAGCACAGATACGCAGTATTTT.

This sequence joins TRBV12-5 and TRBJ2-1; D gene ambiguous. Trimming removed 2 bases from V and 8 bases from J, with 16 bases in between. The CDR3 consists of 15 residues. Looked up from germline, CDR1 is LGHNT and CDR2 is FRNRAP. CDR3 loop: CASGLSSTTGDEQFF. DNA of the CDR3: TGTGCTAGTGGTTTGTCCTCAACCACGGGTGATGAGCAGTTCTTC.

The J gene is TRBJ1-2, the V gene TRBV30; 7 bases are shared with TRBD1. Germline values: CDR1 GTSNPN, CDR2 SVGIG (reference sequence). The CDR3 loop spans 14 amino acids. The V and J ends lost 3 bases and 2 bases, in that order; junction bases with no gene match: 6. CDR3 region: CAWSRGQPNYGYTF. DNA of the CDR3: TGTGCCTGGAGCCGGGGACAGCCGAACTATGGCTACACCTTC. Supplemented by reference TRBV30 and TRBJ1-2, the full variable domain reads SQTIHQWPATLVQPVGSPLSLECTVEGTSNPNLYWYRQAAGRGLQLLFYSVGIGQISSEVPQNLSASRPQDRQFILSSKKLLLSDSGFYLCAWSRGQPNYGYTFGSGTRLTVV.

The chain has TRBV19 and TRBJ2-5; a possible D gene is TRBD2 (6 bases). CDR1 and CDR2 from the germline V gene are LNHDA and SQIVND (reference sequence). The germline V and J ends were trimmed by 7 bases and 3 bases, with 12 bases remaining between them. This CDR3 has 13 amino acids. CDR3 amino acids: CASTSWGEETQYF. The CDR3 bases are TGTGCCAGTACCTCGTGGGGGGAAGAGACCCAGTACTTC.

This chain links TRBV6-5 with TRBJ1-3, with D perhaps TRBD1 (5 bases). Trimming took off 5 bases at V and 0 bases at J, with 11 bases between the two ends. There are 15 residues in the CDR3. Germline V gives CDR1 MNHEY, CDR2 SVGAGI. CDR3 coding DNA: TGTGCCAGCAGTGTGGGACTGAGCTCTGGAAACACCATATATTTT. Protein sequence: CASSVGLSSGNTIYF.

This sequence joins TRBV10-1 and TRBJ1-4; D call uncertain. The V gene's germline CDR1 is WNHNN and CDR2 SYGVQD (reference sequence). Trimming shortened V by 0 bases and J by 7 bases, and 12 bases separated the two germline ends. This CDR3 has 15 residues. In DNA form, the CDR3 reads TGCGCCAGCAGTGAGTCCGACCCGGGGAGTGAAAAACTGTTTTTT. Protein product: CASSESDPGSEKLFF.

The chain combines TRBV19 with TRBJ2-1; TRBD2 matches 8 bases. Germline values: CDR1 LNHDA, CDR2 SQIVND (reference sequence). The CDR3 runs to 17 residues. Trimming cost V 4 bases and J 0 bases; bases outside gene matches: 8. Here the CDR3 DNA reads TGTGCCAGTAGTAAGTTCTTCACTAGCGGCTCCTACAATGAGCAGTTCTTC. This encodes CASSKFFTSGSYNEQFF.